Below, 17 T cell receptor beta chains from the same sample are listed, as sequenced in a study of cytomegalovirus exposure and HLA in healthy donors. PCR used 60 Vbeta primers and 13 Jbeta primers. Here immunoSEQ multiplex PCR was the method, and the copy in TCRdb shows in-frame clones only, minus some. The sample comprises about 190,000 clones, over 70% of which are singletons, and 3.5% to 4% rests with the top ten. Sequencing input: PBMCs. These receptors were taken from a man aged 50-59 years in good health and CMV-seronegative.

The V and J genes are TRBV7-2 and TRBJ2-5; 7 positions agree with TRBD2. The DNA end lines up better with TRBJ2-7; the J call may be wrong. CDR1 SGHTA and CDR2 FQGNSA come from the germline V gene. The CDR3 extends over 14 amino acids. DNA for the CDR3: TGTGCCAGCAGCTCAAATAGCGGGTCCTACGAGCAGTACTTC. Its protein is CASSSNSGSYEQYF.

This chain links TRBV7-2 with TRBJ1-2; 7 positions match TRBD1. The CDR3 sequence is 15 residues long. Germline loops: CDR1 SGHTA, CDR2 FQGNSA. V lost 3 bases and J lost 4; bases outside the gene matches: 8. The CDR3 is CASSFDRDRSYGYTF. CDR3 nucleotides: TGTGCCAGCAGCTTCGACAGGGACCGGAGCTATGGCTACACCTTC. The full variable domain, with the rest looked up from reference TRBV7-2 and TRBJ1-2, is GAGVSQSPSNKVTEKGKDVELRCDPISGHTALYWYRQSLGQGLEFLIYFQGNSAPDKSGLPSDRFSAERTGGSVSTLTIQRTQQEDSAVYLCASSFDRDRSYGYTFGSGTRLTVV.

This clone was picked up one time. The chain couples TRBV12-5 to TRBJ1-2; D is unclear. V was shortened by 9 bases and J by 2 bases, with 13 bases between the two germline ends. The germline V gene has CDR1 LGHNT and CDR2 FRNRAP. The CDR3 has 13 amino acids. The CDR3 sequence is CASEAGGNYGYTF. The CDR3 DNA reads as TGTGCTAGCGAGGCGGGCGGGAACTATGGCTACACCTTC. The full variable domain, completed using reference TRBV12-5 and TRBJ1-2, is DARVTQTPRHKVTEMGQEVTMRCQPILGHNTVFWYRQTMMQGLELLAYFRNRAPLDDSGMPKDRFSAEMPDATLATLKIQPSEPRDSAVYFCASEAGGNYGYTFGSGTRLTVV.

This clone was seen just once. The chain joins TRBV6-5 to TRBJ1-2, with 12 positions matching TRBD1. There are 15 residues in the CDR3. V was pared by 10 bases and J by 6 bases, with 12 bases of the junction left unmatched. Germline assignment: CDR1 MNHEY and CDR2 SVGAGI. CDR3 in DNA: TGTGCCACCGGGGACGCCGGGACAGGGGGCGATGGCTACACCTTC. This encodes CATGDAGTGGDGYTF.

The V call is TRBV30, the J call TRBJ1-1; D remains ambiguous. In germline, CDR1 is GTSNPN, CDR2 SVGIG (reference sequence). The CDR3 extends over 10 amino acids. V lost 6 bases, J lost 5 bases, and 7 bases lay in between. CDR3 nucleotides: TGTGCCTGTGGAGAGACTGAAGCTTTCTTT. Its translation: CACGETEAFF.

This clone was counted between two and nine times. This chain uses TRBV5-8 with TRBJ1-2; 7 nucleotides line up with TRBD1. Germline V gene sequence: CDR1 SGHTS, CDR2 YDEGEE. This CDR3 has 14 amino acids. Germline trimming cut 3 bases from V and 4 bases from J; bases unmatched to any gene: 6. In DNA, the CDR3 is TGTGCCAGCAGCTGGGGACAGTTGGGCTATGGCTACACCTTC. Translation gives CASSWGQLGYGYTF.

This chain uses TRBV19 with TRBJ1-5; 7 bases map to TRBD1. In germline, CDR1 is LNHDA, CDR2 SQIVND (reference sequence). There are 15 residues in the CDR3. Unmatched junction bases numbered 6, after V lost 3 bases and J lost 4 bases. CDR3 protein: CASSMRQGFNQPQHF. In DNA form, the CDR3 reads TGTGCCAGTAGTATGCGACAGGGCTTTAATCAGCCCCAGCATTTT.

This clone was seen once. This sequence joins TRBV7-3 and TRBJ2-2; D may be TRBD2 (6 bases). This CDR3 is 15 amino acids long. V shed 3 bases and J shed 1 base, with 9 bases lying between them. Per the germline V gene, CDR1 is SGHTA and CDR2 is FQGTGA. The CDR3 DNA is TGTGCCAGCAGCTTCGGTAGCGGGAACACCGGGGAGCTGTTTTTT. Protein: CASSFGSGNTGELFF.

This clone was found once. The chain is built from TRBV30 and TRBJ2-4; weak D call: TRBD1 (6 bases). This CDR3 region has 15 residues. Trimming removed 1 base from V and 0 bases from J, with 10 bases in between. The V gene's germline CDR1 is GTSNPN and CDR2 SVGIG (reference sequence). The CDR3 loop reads CAWSANRVAKNIQYF. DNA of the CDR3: TGTGCCTGGAGTGCAAACAGGGTAGCCAAAAACATTCAGTACTTC.

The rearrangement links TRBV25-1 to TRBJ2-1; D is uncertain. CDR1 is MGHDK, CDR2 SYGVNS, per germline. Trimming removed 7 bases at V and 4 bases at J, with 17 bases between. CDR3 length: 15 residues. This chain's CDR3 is CASINSGAAYNEQFF. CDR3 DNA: TGTGCCAGCATCAATAGTGGAGCCGCTTACAATGAGCAGTTCTTC.

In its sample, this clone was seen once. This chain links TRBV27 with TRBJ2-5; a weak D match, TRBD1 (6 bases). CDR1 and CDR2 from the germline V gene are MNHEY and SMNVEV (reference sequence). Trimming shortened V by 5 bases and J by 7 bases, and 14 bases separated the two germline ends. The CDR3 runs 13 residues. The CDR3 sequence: CASSALKGGTQYF. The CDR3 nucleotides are TGTGCCAGCAGTGCCTTAAAAGGGGGGACCCAGTACTTC.

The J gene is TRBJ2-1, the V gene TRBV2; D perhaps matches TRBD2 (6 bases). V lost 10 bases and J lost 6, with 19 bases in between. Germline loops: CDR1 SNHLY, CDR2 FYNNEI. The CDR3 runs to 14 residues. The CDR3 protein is CAKYRDSGVNEQFF. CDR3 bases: TGTGCCAAATACCGGGACTCGGGCGTCAATGAGCAGTTCTTC.

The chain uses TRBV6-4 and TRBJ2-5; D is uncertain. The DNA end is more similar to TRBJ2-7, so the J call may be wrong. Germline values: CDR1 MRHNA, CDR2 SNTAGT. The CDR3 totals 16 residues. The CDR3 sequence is CASSDSSAGKIYEQYF. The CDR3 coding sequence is TGTGCCAGCAGTGACTCGTCGGCAGGAAAGATCTACGAGCAGTACTTC.

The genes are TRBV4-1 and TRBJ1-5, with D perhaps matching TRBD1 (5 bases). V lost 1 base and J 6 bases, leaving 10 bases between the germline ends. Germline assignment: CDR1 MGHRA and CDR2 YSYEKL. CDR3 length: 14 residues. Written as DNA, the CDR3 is TGCGCCAGCAGCCAAGTGGGGGGGGTTCAGCCCCAGCATTTT. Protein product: CASSQVGGVQPQHF.

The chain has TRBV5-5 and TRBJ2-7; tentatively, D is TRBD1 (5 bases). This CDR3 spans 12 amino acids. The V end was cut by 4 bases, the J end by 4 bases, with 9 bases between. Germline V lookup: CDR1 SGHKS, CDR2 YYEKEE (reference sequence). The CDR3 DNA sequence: TGTGCCAGCAGCAGAGACAGTTACGAGCAGTACTTC. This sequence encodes CASSRDSYEQYF. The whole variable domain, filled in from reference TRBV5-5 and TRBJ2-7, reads DAGVTQSPTHLIKTRGQQVTLRCSPISGHKSVSWYQQVLGQGPQFIFQYYEKEERGRGNFPDRFSARQFPNYSSELNVNALLLGDSALYLCASSRDSYEQYFGPGTRLTVT.

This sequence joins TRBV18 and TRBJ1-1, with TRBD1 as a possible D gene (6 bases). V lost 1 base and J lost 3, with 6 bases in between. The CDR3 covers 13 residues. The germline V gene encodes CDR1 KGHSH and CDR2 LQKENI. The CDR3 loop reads CASSPQGDTEAFF. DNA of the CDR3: TGTGCCAGCTCACCACAGGGGGACACTGAAGCTTTCTTT.

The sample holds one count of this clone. Here the CDR3 reads CASSQDGTGHETQYF. The CDR3, as DNA: TGCGCCAGCAGCCAAGACGGGACAGGGCACGAGACCCAGTACTTC. The chain links TRBV4-3 to TRBJ2-5; 9 positions agree with TRBD1. CDR1 is LGHNA and CDR2 is YSLEER in the germline V gene. J lost 5 bases, V lost 0 bases, and 4 bases had no gene match. The CDR3 runs 15 residues.